There are many counts of the clone carrying this TCR beta chain. Its antigen is not known. Germline loops: CDR1 MDHEN, CDR2 SYDVKM. CDR3 length equals 16 residues. The trim removed 3 bases at V and 10 bases at J, leaving 9 bases unmatched. A library of TCRbeta sequences, prepared with unique molecular identifiers, was generated. TCRdb re-called the PCR reads through MiXCR, storing one row per CDR3 protein. The sample shows about 260,000 distinct CDR3 sequences, under 14% of them seen only once. This sample is drawn from a study of T-cell reconstitution after alpha-beta-depleted transplantation in children. Findings of the study overall: Roughly two months post-transplant, alpha-beta T cells reportedly originated from several hundred graft clones that had expanded.

The source was peripheral blood, collected 180 days after TCRalphabeta/CD19-depleted stem cell transplant. This chain uses TRBV28 with TRBJ2-2; 12 positions agree with TRBD2. This receptor was taken from a male patient between 2 and 15 years old who had a stem cell transplant for chronic granulomatous disease, so the T cells may come from the graft donor. The CDR3 nucleotides read TGTGCCAGCAGTTTCGAGGAGGCTAGCGGGAGGGAGGAGCTGTTTTTT. Translation gives CASSFEEASGREELFF.